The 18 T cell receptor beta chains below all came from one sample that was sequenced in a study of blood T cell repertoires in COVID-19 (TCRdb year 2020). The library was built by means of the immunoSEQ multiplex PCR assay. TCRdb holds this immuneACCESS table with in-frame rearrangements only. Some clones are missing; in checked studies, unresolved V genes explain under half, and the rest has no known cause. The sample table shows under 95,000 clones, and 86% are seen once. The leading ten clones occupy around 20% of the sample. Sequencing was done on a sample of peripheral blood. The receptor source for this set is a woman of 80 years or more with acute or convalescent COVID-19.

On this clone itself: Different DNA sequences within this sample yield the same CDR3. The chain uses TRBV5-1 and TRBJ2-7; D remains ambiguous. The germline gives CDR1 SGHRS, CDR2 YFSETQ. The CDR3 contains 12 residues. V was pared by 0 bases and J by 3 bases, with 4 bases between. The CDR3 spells CASSLGGYEQYF. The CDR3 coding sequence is TGCGCCAGCAGCTTGGGAGGCTACGAGCAGTACTTC.

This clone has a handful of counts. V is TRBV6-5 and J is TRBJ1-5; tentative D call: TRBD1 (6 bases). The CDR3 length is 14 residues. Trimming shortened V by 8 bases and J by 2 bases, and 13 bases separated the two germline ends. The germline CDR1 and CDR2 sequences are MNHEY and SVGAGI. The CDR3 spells CASQGMVGNQPQHF. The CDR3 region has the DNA TGTGCCAGCCAGGGGATGGTTGGCAATCAGCCCCAGCATTTT.

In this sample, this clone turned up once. The DNA for the CDR3 is TGTGCCAGCAGTCCCGAGACAGGGGGCTATGGCTACACCTTC. This encodes CASSPETGGYGYTF. V is TRBV27 and J is TRBJ1-2; 9 bases agree with TRBD1. CDR1 and CDR2 (germline): MNHEY, SMNVEV (reference sequence). V gave up 5 bases and J gave up 4 bases; unmatched junction bases: 5. This CDR3 contains 14 residues.

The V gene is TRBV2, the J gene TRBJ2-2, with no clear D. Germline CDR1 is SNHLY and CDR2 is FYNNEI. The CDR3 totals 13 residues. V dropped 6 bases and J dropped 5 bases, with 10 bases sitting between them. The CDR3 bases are TGTGCCAGCAGCGGTAGCCGGACCGGGGAGCTGTTTTTT. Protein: CASSGSRTGELFF.

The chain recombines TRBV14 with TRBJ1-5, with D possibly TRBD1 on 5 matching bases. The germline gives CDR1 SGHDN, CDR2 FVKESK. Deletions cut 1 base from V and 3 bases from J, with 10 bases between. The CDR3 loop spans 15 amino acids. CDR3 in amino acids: CASSQVKQVNQPQHF. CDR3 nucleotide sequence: TGTGCCAGCAGCCAAGTAAAACAGGTCAATCAGCCCCAGCATTTT.

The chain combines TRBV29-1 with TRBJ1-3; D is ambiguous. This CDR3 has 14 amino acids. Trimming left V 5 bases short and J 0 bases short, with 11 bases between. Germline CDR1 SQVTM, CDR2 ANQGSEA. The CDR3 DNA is TGCAGCGTTTTAGATCCCAACTCTGGAAACACCATATATTTT. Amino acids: CSVLDPNSGNTIYF.

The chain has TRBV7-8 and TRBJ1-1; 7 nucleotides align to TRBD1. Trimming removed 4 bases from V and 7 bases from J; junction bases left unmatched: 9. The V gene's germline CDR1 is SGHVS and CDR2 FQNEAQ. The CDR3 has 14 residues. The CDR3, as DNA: TGTGCCAGCAGCTGGAGGGGGCTCAGGGGTGAAGCTTTCTTT. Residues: CASSWRGLRGEAFF.

The CDR3 coding sequence is TGTGCCAGTAGTATTGAGGGAGGCAGCACAGATACGCAGTATTTT. Its protein product is CASSIEGGSTDTQYF. The chain couples TRBV19 to TRBJ2-3; D might be TRBD2 (6 bases). The CDR3 has 15 amino acids. CDR1 is LNHDA, CDR2 SQIVND, per germline (reference sequence). The ends were cut back, 3 bases at V and 0 bases at J, with 10 bases in the middle.

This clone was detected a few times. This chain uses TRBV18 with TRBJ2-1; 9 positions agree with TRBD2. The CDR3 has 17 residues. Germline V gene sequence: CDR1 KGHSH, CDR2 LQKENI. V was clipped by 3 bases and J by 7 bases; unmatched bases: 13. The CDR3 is CASSPYQQRGEQNEQFF. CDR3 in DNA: TGTGCCAGCTCACCGTACCAGCAGCGGGGGGAACAGAATGAGCAGTTCTTC.

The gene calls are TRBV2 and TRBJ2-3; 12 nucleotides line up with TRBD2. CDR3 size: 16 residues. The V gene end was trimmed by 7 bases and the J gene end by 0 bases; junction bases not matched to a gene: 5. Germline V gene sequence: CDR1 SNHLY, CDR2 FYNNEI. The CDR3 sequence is CASKRTSGASTDTQYF. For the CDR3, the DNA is TGTGCCAGCAAGCGGACTAGCGGGGCTAGCACAGATACGCAGTATTTT.

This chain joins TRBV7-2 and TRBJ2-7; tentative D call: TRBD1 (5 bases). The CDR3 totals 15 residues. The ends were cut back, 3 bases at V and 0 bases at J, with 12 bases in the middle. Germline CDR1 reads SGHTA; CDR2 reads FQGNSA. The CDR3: CASSLGPTASYEQYF. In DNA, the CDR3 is TGTGCCAGCAGCTTGGGGCCGACAGCCTCCTACGAGCAGTACTTC.

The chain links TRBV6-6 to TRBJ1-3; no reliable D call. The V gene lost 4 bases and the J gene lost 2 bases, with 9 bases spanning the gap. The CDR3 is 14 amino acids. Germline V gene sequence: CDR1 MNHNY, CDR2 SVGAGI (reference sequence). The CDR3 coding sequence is TGTGCCAGCAGTTCCGGGGTCCCTGGAAACACCATATATTTT. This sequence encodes CASSSGVPGNTIYF.

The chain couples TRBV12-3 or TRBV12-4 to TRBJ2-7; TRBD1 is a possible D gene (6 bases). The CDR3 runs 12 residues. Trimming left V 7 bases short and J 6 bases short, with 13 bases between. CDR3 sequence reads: CASTSLGGEQYF. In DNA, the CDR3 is TGTGCCAGCACCTCCCTAGGGGGCGAGCAGTACTTC.

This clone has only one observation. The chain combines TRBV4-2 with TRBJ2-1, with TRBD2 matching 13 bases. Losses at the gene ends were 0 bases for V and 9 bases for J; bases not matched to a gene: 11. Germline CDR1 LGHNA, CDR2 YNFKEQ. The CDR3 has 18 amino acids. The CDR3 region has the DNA TGTGCCAGCAGCCAAGATGTGGAACTAGCGGGGGGGCCTGTTGAGCAGTTCTTC. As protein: CASSQDVELAGGPVEQFF.

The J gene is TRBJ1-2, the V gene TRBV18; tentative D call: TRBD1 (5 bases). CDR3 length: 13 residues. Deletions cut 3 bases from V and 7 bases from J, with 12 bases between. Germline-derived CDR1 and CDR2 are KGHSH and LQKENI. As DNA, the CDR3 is TGTGCCAGCTCACCCGTCAGGGAGGGTGGCTACACCTTC. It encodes CASSPVREGGYTF. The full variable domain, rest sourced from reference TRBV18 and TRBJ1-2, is NAGVMQNPRHLVRRRGQEARLRCSPMKGHSHVYWYRQLPEEGLKFMVYLQKENIIDESGMPKERFSAEFPKEGPSILRIQQVVRGDSAAYFCASSPVREGGYTFGSGTRLTVV.

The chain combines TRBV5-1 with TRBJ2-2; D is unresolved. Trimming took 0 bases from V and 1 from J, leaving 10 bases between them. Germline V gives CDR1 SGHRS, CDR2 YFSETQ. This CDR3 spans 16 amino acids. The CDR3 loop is CASSLGHRRNTGELFF. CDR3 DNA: TGCGCCAGCAGCTTGGGACACCGAAGGAACACCGGGGAGCTGTTTTTT.

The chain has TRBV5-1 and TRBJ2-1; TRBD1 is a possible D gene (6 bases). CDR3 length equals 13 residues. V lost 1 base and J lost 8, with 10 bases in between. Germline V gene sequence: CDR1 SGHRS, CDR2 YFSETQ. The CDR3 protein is CASSLTGLYEQFF. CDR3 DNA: TGCGCCAGCAGCTTGACAGGGCTCTATGAGCAGTTCTTC. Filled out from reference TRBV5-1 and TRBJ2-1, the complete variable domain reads KAGVTQTPRYLIKTRGQQVTLSCSPISGHRSVSWYQQTPGQGLQFLFEYFSETQRNKGNFPGRFSGRQFSNSRSEMNVSTLELGDSALYLCASSLTGLYEQFFGPGTRLTVL.

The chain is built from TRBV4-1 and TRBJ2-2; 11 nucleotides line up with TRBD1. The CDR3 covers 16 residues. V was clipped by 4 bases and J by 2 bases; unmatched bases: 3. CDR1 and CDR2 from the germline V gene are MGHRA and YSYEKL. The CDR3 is CASSPRTGGNTGELFF. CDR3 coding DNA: TGCGCCAGCAGCCCGCGGACAGGGGGCAACACCGGGGAGCTGTTTTTT.